These T cell receptor beta chains were read from a single sample in a study of blood T cell repertoires in COVID-19. TCRdb's table, derived via immunoSEQ multiplex PCR, lists solely in-frame clones and lacks some. Of fewer than 350,000 clones listed, approximately 91% are singletons. Sequenced sample: PBMCs or T cells enriched from blood (not recorded which). The receptors were gathered from a young woman who had been exposed to COVID-19. Both conserved end residues are part of each CDR3. D genes are given only for firm matches. Where a row states a size, it is once, few, many or the class of an expanded clone; other rows omit it.

j_call v_call clone_size d_call cdr3_nt cdr3_aa
TRBJ2-7 TRBV4-2 . TRBD2 TGTGCCAGCAGCCAAGATCCCGATAGCGGGAGGCCGAGCTCCTACGAGCAGTACTTC CASSQDPDSGRPSSYEQYF
TRBJ1-2 TRBV5-4 . . TGTGCCAGCAGCTCTGGGGGGGCAGGGCCTAACTATGGCTACACCTTC CASSSGGAGPNYGYTF
TRBJ2-7 TRBV18 . TRBD2 TGTGCCAGCTCACCGCTAGCGGGCTCCTACGAGCAGTACTTC CASSPLAGSYEQYF
TRBJ2-6 TRBV19 . . TGTGCCAGTACAGGGTTACCCATGTCTGGGGCCAACGTCCTGACTTTC CASTGLPMSGANVLTF
TRBJ2-7 TRBV18 . . TGTGCCAGCTCTAACCAGGGGCCCTACGAGCAGTACTTC CASSNQGPYEQYF
TRBJ2-2 TRBV5-1 . . TGCGCCAGCAGCTTGGTGAGCCCGAACACCGGGGAGCTGTTTTTT CASSLVSPNTGELFF
TRBJ2-7 TRBV25-1 once TRBD1 TGTGCCAGCAGTTCCGGGACAGGGATTTACGAGCAGTACTTC CASSSGTGIYEQYF
TRBJ1-2 TRBV5-1 . . TGCGCCAGCAGCCCGACTGCTAACTATGGCTACACCTTC CASSPTANYGYTF
TRBJ2-7 TRBV5-6 once TRBD2 TGTGCCAGCAGCTTTGGGACTAGCGGTTACTACGAGCAGTACTTC CASSFGTSGYYEQYF
TRBJ2-7 TRBV7-2 few TRBD2 TGTGCCAGCAGCTCCAGAATCGGACTAGCGGGAGGGCCGGCAGGCGAGCAGTACTTC CASSSRIGLAGGPAGEQYF
TRBJ1-3 TRBV15 once TRBD1 TGTGCCACCAGCAGAGTTAAACTTACAGGGGCGACTGGAAACACCATATATTTT CATSRVKLTGATGNTIYF
TRBJ2-1 TRBV7-2 . TRBD2 TGTGCCAGCAGCTCAAGGACTAGCGGCGAGCAGTTCTTC CASSSRTSGEQFF
TRBJ1-2 TRBV10-2 . . TGCGCCAGCAGCGAAGACAGGAACTATGGCTACACCTTC CASSEDRNYGYTF
TRBJ1-4 TRBV5-1 few TRBD1 TGCGCCAGCAGCCCACGGACAGGGGGTTTTGAAAAACTGTTTTTT CASSPRTGGFEKLFF
TRBJ2-1 TRBV6-1 . . TGTGCCAGCAGTGAACGGTACTCGAGCTCGGGGAATGAGCAGTTCTTC CASSERYSSSGNEQFF
TRBJ1-4 TRBV9 . TRBD1 TGTGCCAGCAGCCTGCGGGACAGGGGTAATGAAAAACTGTTTTTT CASSLRDRGNEKLFF